The 14 T cell receptor beta chains given below trace back to one sample, sequenced in a study of human T cells and chemical hapten exposure. TCRdb reanalysed the RACE reads using MiXCR and keeps one entry per CDR3 protein. This sample yields tens of thousands of distinct CDR3 sequences, of which about 8.5% are seen a single time; approximately 3.4% belongs to the top ten. Time point here: patch test 2, 6 weeks after DPC sensitization. Treatment given: therapeutic diphenylcyclopropenone sensitization with weekly scalp DPC. The material sequenced was whole blood, taken in connection with sensitization to the hapten diphenylcyclopropenone (DPC). These receptor sequences come from a woman in her fifties or sixties with alopecia areata. Some clones in this sample may be carry-over from other donors' samples.

This clonotype was detected only a few times. The chain links TRBV19 to TRBJ1-6; 9 bases fit TRBD1. The V segment lost 6 bases and the J segment 8 bases; nucleotides outside the gene matches: 5. This CDR3 is 14 amino acids long. Germline CDR1 reads LNHDA; CDR2 reads SQIVND (reference sequence). The CDR3 DNA is TGTGCCAGTAGGGGACAGGGATCCGATTCACCCCTCCACTTT. This codes for CASRGQGSDSPLHF. The full variable domain, rest sourced from reference TRBV19 and TRBJ1-6, is DGGITQSPKYLFRKEGQNVTLSCEQNLNHDAMYWYRQDPGQGLRLIYYSQIVNDFQKGDIAEGYSVSREKKESFPLTVTSAQKNPTAFYLCASRGQGSDSPLHFGNGTRLTVT.

This clonotype was recorded many times. The V gene is TRBV4-2, the J gene TRBJ2-7, with 9 bases matching TRBD1. This CDR3 comprises 16 residues. Germline trimming cut 0 bases from V and 3 bases from J; bases unmatched to any gene: 6. Per germline, CDR1 LGHNA and CDR2 YNFKEQ. CDR3 bases: TGTGCCAGCAGCCAAGAATTGGGGACAGGGTTCTACGAGCAGTACTTC. It specifies CASSQELGTGFYEQYF.

CDR3 amino acids: CASRPRGYQETQYF. The CDR3 DNA follows: TGTGCCAGCAGACCTCGGGGGTACCAAGAGACCCAGTACTTC. The chain recombines TRBV12-3 or TRBV12-4 with TRBJ2-5, with D possibly being TRBD2 (6 bases). Trimming took 6 bases from V and 0 from J, leaving 11 bases between them. CDR3 size: 14 residues.

This clonotype was observed a handful of times. V and J are TRBV28 and TRBJ1-4; perhaps TRBD1 as D (6 bases). Germline V CDR1 and CDR2: MDHEN, SYDVKM. V gave up 6 bases and J gave up 0 bases, with 26 bases separating them. The CDR3 runs 20 residues. CDR3 loop: CASSPTFYRQDFATNEKLFF. CDR3 DNA: TGTGCCAGCAGCCCCACCTTCTATCGACAGGATTTTGCAACTAATGAAAAACTGTTTTTT.

The chain has TRBV27 and TRBJ1-5, with 10 bases aligning to TRBD1. V shed 3 bases and J 4 bases; nucleotides not matched to a gene: 3. The CDR3 has 15 residues. Per the germline V gene, CDR1 is MNHEY and CDR2 is SMNVEV (reference sequence). The CDR3 coding sequence is TGTGCCAGCAGTTTGGGGACAGGGGCTAATCAGCCCCAGCATTTT. Its protein product is CASSLGTGANQPQHF.

This clonotype was detected only a few times. The chain is built from TRBV20-1 and TRBJ2-3, with a possible D match to TRBD2 (5 bases). This CDR3 spans 15 amino acids. Germline assignment: CDR1 DFQATT and CDR2 SNEGSKA (reference sequence). The V end lost 3 bases, the J end lost 6 bases, and 19 bases lay between the germline ends. CDR3 nucleotide sequence: TGCAGTGCTAGTCCCGACCGGAGTGGCGGGGATACGCAGTATTTT. This translates into CSASPDRSGGDTQYF.

This clonotype has only a few counts. J is TRBJ2-1 and V is TRBV13, with 8 bases aligning to TRBD2. The CDR3 loop spans 12 amino acids. In germline, CDR1 is PRHDT, CDR2 FYEKMQ (reference sequence). V trimming: 5 bases; J trimming: 10 bases; junction bases outside the gene matches: 4. The CDR3: CASSPGLEEQFF. The CDR3 DNA reads as TGTGCCAGCAGCCCGGGACTAGAAGAGCAGTTCTTC. The full variable domain, completed using reference TRBV13 and TRBJ2-1, is AAGVIQSPRHLIKEKRETATLKCYPIPRHDTVYWYQQGPGQDPQFLISFYEKMQSDKGSIPDRFSAQQFSDYHSELNMSSLELGDSALYFCASSPGLEEQFFGPGTRLTVL.

This rearrangement joins TRBV5-1 to TRBJ2-3; D may be TRBD1 (6 bases). Germline lookup yields CDR1 SGHRS and CDR2 YFSETQ. The CDR3 spans 15 residues. Trimming took 3 bases from V and 5 from J, leaving 16 bases between them. This CDR3 is CASSSTGSSRDTQYF. The CDR3 DNA follows: TGCGCCAGCAGCTCCACAGGGTCAAGTAGAGATACGCAGTATTTT.

The sample holds a few counts of this clonotype. The gene calls are TRBV7-8 and TRBJ1-5; D is uncertain. V lost 6 bases, J lost 0 bases, and 12 bases lay in between. This CDR3 region has 15 residues. CDR1 is SGHVS and CDR2 is FQNEAQ in the germline V gene. This CDR3 is CASSIGLYSNQPQHF. CDR3 DNA sequence: TGTGCCAGCAGTATTGGACTGTATAGCAATCAGCCCCAGCATTTT. The entire variable domain, with the rest obtained from reference TRBV7-8 and TRBJ1-5, is as follows: GAGVSQSPRYKVAKRGQDVALRCDPISGHVSLFWYQQALGQGPEFLTYFQNEAQLDKSGLPSDRFFAERPEGSVSTLKIQRTQQEDSAVYLCASSIGLYSNQPQHFGDGTRLSIL.

This clonotype has a count of ten or more. This chain connects TRBV27 to TRBJ2-3, with unresolved D. The CDR3 is 15 amino acids. V was shortened by 2 bases and J by 1 base, with 10 bases between the two germline ends. Per the germline V gene, CDR1 is MNHEY and CDR2 is SMNVEV (reference sequence). CDR3 nucleotides: TGTGCCAGCAGTTTAATTAGGGTACGCACAGATACGCAGTATTTT. It is translated as CASSLIRVRTDTQYF.

This clonotype was observed many times. J is TRBJ2-3 and V is TRBV27; D gene uncertain. The CDR3 length is 13 residues. Trimming removed 1 base at V and 2 bases at J, with 4 bases between. In germline, CDR1 is MNHEY, CDR2 SMNVEV (reference sequence). As DNA, the CDR3 is TGTGCCAGCAGTTTATGGATCACAGATACGCAGTATTTT. Translation gives CASSLWITDTQYF.

The sample holds a few counts of this clonotype. The chain has TRBV12-3 or TRBV12-4 and TRBJ2-3, with D possibly being TRBD1 or TRBD2 (5 bases each). The ends were cut back, 5 bases at V and 1 base at J, with 16 bases in the middle. The CDR3 has 16 amino acids. The CDR3 spells CASSPRGLSGTDTQYF. CDR3 sequence (DNA): TGTGCCAGCAGTCCACGGGGCCTGAGCGGCACAGATACGCAGTATTTT.

The chain recombines TRBV5-1 with TRBJ1-6; TRBD1 might be the D (5 bases). V shed 0 bases and J shed 10 bases, with 14 bases lying between them. Germline CDR1 and CDR2: SGHRS and YFSETQ. CDR3 length equals 15 residues. CDR3 DNA: TGCGCCAGCAGCTTGGAGGGCAGGGAGCAGTCACCCCTCCACTTT. Translation gives CASSLEGREQSPLHF.

This clonotype was detected many times. The chain has TRBV13 and TRBJ1-2; D not resolved. Germline assignment: CDR1 PRHDT and CDR2 FYEKMQ (reference sequence). Trimming took 5 bases from V and 0 from J, leaving 4 bases between them. This CDR3 has 12 amino acids. CDR3 sequence: CASSNSNYGYTF. CDR3 DNA: TGTGCCAGCAGCAACTCTAACTATGGCTACACCTTC.